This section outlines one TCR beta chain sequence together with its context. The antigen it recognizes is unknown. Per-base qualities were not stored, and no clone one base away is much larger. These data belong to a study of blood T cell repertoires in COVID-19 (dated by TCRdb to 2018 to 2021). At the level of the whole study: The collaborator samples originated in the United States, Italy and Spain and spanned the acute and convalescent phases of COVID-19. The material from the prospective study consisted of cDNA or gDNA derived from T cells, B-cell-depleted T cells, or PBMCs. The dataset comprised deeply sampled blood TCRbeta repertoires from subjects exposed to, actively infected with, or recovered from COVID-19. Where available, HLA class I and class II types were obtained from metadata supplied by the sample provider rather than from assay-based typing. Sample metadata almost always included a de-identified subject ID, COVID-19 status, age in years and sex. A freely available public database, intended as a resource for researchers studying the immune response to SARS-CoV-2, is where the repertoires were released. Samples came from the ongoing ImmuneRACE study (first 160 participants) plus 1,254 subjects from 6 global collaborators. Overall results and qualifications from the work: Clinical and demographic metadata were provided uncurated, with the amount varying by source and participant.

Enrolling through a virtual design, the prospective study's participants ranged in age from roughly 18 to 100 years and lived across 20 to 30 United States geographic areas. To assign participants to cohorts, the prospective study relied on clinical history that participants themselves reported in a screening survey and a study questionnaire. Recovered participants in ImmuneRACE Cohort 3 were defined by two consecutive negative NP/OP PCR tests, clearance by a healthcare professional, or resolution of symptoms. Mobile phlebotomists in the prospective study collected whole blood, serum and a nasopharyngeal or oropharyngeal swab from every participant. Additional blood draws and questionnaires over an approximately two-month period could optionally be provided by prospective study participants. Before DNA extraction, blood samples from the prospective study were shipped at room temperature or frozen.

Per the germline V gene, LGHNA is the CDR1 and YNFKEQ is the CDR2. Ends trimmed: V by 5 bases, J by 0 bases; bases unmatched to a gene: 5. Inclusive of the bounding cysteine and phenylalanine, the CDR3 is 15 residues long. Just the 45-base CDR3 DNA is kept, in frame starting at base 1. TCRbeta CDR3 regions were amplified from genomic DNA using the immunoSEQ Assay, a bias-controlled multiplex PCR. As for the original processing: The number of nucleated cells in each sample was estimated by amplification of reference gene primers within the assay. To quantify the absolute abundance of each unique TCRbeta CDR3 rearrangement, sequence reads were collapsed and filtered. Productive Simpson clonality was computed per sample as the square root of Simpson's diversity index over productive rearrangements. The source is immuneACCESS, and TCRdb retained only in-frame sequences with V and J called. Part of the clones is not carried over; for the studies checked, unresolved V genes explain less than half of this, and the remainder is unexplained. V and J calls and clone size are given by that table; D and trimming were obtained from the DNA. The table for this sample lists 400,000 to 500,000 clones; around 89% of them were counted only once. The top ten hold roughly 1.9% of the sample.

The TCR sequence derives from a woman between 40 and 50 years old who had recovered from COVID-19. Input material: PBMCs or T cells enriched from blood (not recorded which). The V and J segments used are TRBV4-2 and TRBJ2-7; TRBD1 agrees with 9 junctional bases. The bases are TGTGCCAGCAGCATCCGGGACAGGGACTCCTACGAGCAGTACTTC. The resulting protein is CASSIRDRDSYEQYF.